This T cell receptor beta chain was captured in a study of T cells in women clearing cervical HPV infection. Profiling relied on immunoSEQ multiplex PCR, and the TCRdb table lists in-frame clones only, not all of them. The sample table sets out tens of thousands of clones. Germline-derived CDR1 and CDR2 are DFQATT and SNEGSKA (reference sequence). The CDR3 consists of 13 residues. V lost 4 bases and J 0 bases, leaving 8 bases between the germline ends. Turning to this clone: The CDR3 goes on 3 residues after the read ends, and that part is filled in from the germline J gene.

V gene TRBV20-1 combines with J gene TRBJ2-3; D is ambiguous. The TCR originated in a woman aged 18 to 75 with a cervical HPV16 infection that either progressed to CIN3+ or cleared (not recorded which). Sequenced input: blood buffy coat. The CDR3 DNA, read in part, is TGCAGTGCTACCACTGAGAGCACAGATACG. It is translated as CSATTESTDT. From start to end, the CDR3 is CSATTESTDTQYF.